This is a list of T cell receptor beta chains from one sample in a study of blood T cell repertoires in COVID-19. Assay used: immunoSEQ multiplex PCR; TCRdb lists only in-frame clones, some missing. The sample gives 150,000 to 200,000 clones, roughly 87% of which show up once; 6% to 7.5% is in the top ten. The sample was PBMCs or T cells enriched from blood (not recorded which). The origin of the receptors is a woman aged 50 to 65 who had recovered from COVID-19. CDR3s include the opening cysteine and the closing phenylalanine or tryptophan. A D gene is named only where the DNA matches it firmly. Size tells how often a clone was seen (once, few, many) or the class of an expanded clone, and some rows leave it out.

d_gene: TRBD2
abundance: NA
j_gene: TRBJ2-5
v_gene: TRBV27
CDR3aa: CASSLGTSGSWETQYF
CDR3nt: TGTGCCAGCAGTTTGGGGACTAGCGGGAGCTGGGAGACCCAGTACTTC

d_gene: TRBD2
abundance: NA
j_gene: TRBJ2-5
v_gene: TRBV4-1
CDR3aa: CASSQPRLAGAATQYF
CDR3nt: TGCGCCAGCAGTCAGCCAAGGTTAGCGGGAGCTGCGACCCAGTACTTC

d_gene: NA
abundance: NA
j_gene: TRBJ2-6
v_gene: TRBV6-1
CDR3aa: CASSEGGVRVLTF
CDR3nt: TGTGCCAGCAGTGAAGGGGGGGTTCGCGTCCTGACTTTC

d_gene: NA
abundance: once
j_gene: TRBJ1-1
v_gene: TRBV25-1
CDR3aa: CASSPRGYGTEAFF
CDR3nt: TGTGCCAGCAGCCCCCGGGGATATGGCACTGAAGCTTTCTTT

d_gene: TRBD1
abundance: NA
j_gene: TRBJ2-5
v_gene: TRBV18
CDR3aa: CASSPGTGEETQYF
CDR3nt: TGTGCCAGCTCGCCAGGGACAGGAGAAGAGACCCAGTACTTC

d_gene: TRBD1
abundance: few
j_gene: TRBJ2-7
v_gene: TRBV4-1
CDR3aa: CASSLRQGAAYEQYF
CDR3nt: TGCGCCAGCAGCCTAAGACAGGGGGCTGCCTACGAGCAGTACTTC

d_gene: NA
abundance: NA
j_gene: TRBJ2-5
v_gene: TRBV6-5
CDR3aa: CASTGTLQETQYF
CDR3nt: TGTGCCAGCACAGGGACTCTGCAAGAGACCCAGTACTTC

d_gene: NA
abundance: NA
j_gene: TRBJ2-3
v_gene: TRBV28
CDR3aa: CASSLEGRDTQYF
CDR3nt: TGTGCCAGCAGTTTAGAGGGGAGGGATACGCAGTATTTT

d_gene: TRBD1
abundance: NA
j_gene: TRBJ2-2
v_gene: TRBV7-6
CDR3aa: CASSWTTGYTGELFF
CDR3nt: TGTGCCAGCAGCTGGACGACAGGGTACACCGGGGAGCTGTTTTTT

d_gene: NA
abundance: NA
j_gene: TRBJ2-5
v_gene: TRBV5-1
CDR3aa: CASSLYGEETQYF
CDR3nt: TGCGCCAGCAGCTTGTACGGTGAAGAGACCCAGTACTTC

d_gene: TRBD1
abundance: NA
j_gene: TRBJ2-6
v_gene: TRBV7-2
CDR3aa: CASSLGQGRSGANVLTF
CDR3nt: TGTGCCAGCAGCCTTGGACAGGGACGGTCCGGGGCCAACGTCCTGACTTTC

d_gene: NA
abundance: NA
j_gene: TRBJ2-7
v_gene: TRBV30
CDR3aa: CAWSALYEQYF
CDR3nt: TGTGCCTGGAGTGCTCTCTACGAGCAGTACTTC

d_gene: NA
abundance: NA
j_gene: TRBJ2-7
v_gene: TRBV15
CDR3aa: CATSRDAGNEQYF
CDR3nt: TGTGCCACCAGCAGAGACGCAGGGAACGAGCAGTACTTC

d_gene: TRBD1
abundance: NA
j_gene: TRBJ2-1
v_gene: TRBV10-3
CDR3aa: CATLIGQGRYSEQFF
CDR3nt: TGTGCCACCCTAATTGGACAGGGGCGGTACAGTGAGCAGTTCTTC

d_gene: NA
abundance: NA
j_gene: TRBJ2-5
v_gene: TRBV19
CDR3aa: CASGAVQETQYF
CDR3nt: TGTGCCAGTGGTGCGGTACAAGAGACCCAGTACTTC

d_gene: NA
abundance: NA
j_gene: TRBJ2-1
v_gene: TRBV7-2
CDR3aa: CASSLAGFYNEQFF
CDR3nt: TGTGCCAGCAGCTTAGCCGGGTTCTACAATGAGCAGTTCTTC

d_gene: NA
abundance: NA
j_gene: TRBJ1-2
v_gene: TRBV4-2
CDR3aa: CASSQAGGDYGYTF
CDR3nt: TGTGCCAGCAGCCAAGCGGGAGGGGACTATGGCTACACCTTC

d_gene: TRBD2
abundance: NA
j_gene: TRBJ2-1
v_gene: TRBV11-2
CDR3aa: CASSLDLGDSGSTVEQFF
CDR3nt: TGTGCCAGCAGCTTAGACCTAGGAGATAGCGGGAGTACAGTTGAGCAGTTCTTC

d_gene: NA
abundance: few
j_gene: TRBJ1-5
v_gene: TRBV10-3
CDR3aa: CAISDNENQPQHF
CDR3nt: TGTGCCATCAGTGATAACGAGAATCAGCCCCAGCATTTT

d_gene: NA
abundance: NA
j_gene: TRBJ1-1
v_gene: TRBV18
CDR3aa: CASSLREGPNTEAFF
CDR3nt: TGTGCCAGCTCACTCCGGGAGGGACCGAACACTGAAGCTTTCTTT